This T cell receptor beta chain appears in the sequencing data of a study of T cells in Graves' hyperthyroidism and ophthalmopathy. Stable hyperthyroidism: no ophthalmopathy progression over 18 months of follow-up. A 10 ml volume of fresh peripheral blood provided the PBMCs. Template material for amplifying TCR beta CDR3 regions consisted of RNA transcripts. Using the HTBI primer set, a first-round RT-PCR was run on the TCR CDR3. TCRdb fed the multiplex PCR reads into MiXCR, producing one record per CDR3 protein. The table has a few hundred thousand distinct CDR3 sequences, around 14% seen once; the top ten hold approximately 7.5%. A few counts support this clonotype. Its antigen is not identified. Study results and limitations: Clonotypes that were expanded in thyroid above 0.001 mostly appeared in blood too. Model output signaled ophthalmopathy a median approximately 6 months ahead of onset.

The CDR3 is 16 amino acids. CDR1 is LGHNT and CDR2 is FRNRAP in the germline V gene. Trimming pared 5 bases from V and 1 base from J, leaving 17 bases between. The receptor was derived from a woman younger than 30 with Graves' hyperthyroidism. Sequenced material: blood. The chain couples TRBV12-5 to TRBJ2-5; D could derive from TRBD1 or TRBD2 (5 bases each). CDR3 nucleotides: TGTGCTAGTGGTCCCCCTACGGGGCACATCCAAGAGACCCAGTACTTC. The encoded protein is CASGPPTGHIQETQYF.